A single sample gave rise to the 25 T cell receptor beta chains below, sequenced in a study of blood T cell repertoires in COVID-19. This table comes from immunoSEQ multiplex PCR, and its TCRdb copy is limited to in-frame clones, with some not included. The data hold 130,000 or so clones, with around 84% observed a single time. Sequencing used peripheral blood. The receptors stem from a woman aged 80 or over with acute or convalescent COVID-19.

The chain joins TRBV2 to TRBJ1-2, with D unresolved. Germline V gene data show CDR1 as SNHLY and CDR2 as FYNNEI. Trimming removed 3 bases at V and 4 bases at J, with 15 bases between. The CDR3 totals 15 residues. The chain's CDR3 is CASSELQPPSYGYTF. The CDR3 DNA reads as TGTGCCAGCAGTGAGTTACAGCCTCCCTCCTATGGCTACACCTTC.

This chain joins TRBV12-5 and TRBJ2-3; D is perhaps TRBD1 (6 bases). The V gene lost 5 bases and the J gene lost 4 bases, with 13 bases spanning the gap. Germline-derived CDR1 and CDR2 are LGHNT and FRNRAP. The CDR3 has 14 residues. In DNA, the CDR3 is TGTGCTAGTGGTCCCAATACAGGGTCAGATACGCAGTATTTT. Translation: CASGPNTGSDTQYF.

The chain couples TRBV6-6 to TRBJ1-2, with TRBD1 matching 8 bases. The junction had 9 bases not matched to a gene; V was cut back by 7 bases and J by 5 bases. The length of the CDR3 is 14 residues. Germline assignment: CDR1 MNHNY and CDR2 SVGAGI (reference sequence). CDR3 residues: CASKRSTGGYGYTF. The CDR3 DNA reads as TGTGCCAGCAAACGGAGTACAGGGGGTTATGGCTACACCTTC.

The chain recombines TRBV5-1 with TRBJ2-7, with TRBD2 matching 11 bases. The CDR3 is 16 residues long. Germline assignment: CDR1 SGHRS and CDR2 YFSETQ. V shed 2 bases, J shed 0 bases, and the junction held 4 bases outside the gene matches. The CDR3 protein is CASSFRLAGTSYEQYF. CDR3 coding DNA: TGCGCCAGCAGCTTCCGACTAGCGGGAACCTCCTACGAGCAGTACTTC. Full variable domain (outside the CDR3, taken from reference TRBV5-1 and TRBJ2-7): KAGVTQTPRYLIKTRGQQVTLSCSPISGHRSVSWYQQTPGQGLQFLFEYFSETQRNKGNFPGRFSGRQFSNSRSEMNVSTLELGDSALYLCASSFRLAGTSYEQYFGPGTRLTVT.

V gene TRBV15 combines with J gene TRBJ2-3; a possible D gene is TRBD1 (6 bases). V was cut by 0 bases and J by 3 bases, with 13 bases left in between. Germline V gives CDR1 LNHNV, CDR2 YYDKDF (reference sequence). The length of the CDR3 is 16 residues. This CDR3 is CATSRDGDRRTDTQYF. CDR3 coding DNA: TGTGCCACCAGCAGAGATGGCGACAGGAGAACAGATACGCAGTATTTT.

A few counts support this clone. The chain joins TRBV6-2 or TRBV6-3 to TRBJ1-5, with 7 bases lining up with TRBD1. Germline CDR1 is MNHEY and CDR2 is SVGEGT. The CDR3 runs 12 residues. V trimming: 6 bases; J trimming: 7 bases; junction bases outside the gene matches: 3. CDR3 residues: CASSARGQPQHF. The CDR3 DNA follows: TGTGCCAGCAGCGCCAGGGGGCAGCCCCAGCATTTT.

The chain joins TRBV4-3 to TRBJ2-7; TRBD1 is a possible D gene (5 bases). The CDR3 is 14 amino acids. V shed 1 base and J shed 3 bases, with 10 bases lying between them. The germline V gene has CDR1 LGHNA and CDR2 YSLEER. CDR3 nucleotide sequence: TGCGCCAGCAGCCAAGGGGGCATGGACTACGAGCAGTACTTC. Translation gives CASSQGGMDYEQYF.

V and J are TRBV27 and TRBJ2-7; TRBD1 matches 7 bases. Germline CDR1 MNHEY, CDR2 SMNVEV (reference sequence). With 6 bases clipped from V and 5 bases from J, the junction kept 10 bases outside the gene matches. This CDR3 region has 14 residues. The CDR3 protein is CASRDNRGIDEQYF. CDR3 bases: TGTGCCAGCAGAGATAACAGGGGTATCGACGAGCAGTACTTC.

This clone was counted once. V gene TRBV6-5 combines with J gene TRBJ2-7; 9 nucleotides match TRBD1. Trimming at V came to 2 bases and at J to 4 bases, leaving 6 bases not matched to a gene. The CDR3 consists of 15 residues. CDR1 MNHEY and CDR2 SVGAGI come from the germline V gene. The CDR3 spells CASSYQKGTGYEQYF. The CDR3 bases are TGTGCCAGCAGTTACCAGAAGGGGACAGGGTACGAGCAGTACTTC.

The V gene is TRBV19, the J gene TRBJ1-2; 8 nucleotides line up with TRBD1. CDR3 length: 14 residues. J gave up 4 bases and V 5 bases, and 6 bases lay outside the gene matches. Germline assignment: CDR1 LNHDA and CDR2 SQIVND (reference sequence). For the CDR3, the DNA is TGTGCCAGTAGTGGGCCAGGGGGCGGCTATGGCTACACCTTC. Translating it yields CASSGPGGGYGYTF. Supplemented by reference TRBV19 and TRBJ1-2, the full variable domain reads DGGITQSPKYLFRKEGQNVTLSCEQNLNHDAMYWYRQDPGQGLRLIYYSQIVNDFQKGDIAEGYSVSREKKESFPLTVTSAQKNPTAFYLCASSGPGGGYGYTFGSGTRLTVV.

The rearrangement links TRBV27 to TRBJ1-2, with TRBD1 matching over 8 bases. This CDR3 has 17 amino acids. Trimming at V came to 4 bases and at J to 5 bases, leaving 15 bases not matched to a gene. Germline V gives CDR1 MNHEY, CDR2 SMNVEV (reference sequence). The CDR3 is CASSSRPRPQGAYGYTF. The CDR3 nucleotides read TGTGCCAGCAGTTCCCGCCCCAGACCTCAGGGGGCTTATGGCTACACCTTC.

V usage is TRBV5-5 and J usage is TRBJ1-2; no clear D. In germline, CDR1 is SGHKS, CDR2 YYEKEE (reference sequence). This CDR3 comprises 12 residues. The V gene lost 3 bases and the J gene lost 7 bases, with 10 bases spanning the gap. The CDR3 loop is CASSSDISGYTF. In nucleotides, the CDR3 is TGTGCCAGCAGCTCAGATATCAGTGGCTACACCTTC.

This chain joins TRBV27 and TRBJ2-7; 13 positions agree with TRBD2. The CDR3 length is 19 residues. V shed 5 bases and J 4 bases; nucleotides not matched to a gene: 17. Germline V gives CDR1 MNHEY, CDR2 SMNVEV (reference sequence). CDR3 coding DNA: TGTGCCAGCAGTCCAGTACTAGCGGGAGGGCCAGATCTTTCGTACGAGCAGTACTTC. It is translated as CASSPVLAGGPDLSYEQYF.

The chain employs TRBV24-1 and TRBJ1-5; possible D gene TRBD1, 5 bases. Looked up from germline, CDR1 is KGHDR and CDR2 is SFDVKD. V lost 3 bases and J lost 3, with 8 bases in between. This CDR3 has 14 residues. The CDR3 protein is CATSDVTANQPQHF. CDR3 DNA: TGTGCCACCAGTGATGTGACAGCCAATCAGCCCCAGCATTTT.

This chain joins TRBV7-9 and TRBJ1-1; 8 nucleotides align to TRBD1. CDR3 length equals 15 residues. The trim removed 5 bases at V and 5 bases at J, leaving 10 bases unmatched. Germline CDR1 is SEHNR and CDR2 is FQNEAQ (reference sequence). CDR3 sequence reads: CASSRQGNLLTEAFF. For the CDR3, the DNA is TGTGCCAGCAGCCGACAGGGGAACCTTCTTACTGAAGCTTTCTTT.

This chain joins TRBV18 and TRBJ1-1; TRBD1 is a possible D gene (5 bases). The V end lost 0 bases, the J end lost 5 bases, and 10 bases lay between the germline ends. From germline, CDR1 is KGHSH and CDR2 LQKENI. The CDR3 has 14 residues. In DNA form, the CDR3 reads TGTGCCAGCTCACCACCGACAGCAGAGACTGAAGCTTTCTTT. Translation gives CASSPPTAETEAFF. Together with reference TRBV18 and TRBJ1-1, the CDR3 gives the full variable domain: NAGVMQNPRHLVRRRGQEARLRCSPMKGHSHVYWYRQLPEEGLKFMVYLQKENIIDESGMPKERFSAEFPKEGPSILRIQQVVRGDSAAYFCASSPPTAETEAFFGQGTRLTVV.

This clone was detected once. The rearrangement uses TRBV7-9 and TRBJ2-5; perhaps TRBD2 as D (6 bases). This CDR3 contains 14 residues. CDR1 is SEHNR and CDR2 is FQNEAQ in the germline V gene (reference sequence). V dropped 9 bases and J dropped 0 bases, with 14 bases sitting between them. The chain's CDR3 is CASRSGPYQETQYF. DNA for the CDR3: TGTGCCAGTAGAAGCGGGCCCTACCAAGAGACCCAGTACTTC.

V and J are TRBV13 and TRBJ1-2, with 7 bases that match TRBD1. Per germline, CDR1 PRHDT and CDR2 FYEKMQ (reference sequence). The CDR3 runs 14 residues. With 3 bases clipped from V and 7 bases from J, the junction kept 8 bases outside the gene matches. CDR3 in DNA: TGTGCCAGCAGCTTCAACAGGGGTAGGGGTGGCTACACCTTC. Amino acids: CASSFNRGRGGYTF. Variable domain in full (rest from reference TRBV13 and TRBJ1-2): AAGVIQSPRHLIKEKRETATLKCYPIPRHDTVYWYQQGPGQDPQFLISFYEKMQSDKGSIPDRFSAQQFSDYHSELNMSSLELGDSALYFCASSFNRGRGGYTFGSGTRLTVV.

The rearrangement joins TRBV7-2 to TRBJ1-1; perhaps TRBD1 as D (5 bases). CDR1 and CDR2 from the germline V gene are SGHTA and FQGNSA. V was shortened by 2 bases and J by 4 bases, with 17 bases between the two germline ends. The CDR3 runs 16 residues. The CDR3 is CASSLQGTDMSTEAFF. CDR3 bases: TGTGCCAGCAGCTTACAGGGAACCGACATGAGCACTGAAGCTTTCTTT.

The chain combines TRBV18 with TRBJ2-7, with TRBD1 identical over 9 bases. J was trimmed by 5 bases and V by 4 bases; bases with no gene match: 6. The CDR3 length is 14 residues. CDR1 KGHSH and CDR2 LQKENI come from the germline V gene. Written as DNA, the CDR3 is TGTGCCAGCTCACGGACAGGGGCGGGCAACGAGCAGTACTTC. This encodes CASSRTGAGNEQYF.

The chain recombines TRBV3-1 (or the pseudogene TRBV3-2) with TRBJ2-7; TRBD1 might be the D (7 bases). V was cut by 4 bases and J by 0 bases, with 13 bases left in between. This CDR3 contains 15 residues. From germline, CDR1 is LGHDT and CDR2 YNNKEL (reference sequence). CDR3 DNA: TGTGCCAGCAGCCTCAGGGGGGCCATCTCCTACGAGCAGTACTTC. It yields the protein CASSLRGAISYEQYF.

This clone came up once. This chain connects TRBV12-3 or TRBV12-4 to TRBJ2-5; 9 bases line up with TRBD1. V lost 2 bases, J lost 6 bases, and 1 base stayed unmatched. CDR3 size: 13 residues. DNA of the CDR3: TGTGCCAGCAGTTTATACAGGGGGCAGACCCAGTACTTC. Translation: CASSLYRGQTQYF.

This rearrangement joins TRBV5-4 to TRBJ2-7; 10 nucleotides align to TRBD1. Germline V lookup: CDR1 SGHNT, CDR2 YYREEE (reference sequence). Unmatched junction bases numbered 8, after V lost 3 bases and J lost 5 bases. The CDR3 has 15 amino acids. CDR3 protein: CASSSPRDRGHEQYF. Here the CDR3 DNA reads TGTGCCAGCAGCTCCCCGCGGGACAGGGGCCACGAGCAGTACTTC.

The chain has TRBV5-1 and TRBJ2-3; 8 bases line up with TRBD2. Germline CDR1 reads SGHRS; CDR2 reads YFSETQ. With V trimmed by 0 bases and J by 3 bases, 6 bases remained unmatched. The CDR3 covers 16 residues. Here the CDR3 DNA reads TGCGCCAGCAGCTTGGAAGGACTAGCCTTAACAGATACGCAGTATTTT. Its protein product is CASSLEGLALTDTQYF. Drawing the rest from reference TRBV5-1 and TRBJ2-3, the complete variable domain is KAGVTQTPRYLIKTRGQQVTLSCSPISGHRSVSWYQQTPGQGLQFLFEYFSETQRNKGNFPGRFSGRQFSNSRSEMNVSTLELGDSALYLCASSLEGLALTDTQYFGPGTRLTVL.

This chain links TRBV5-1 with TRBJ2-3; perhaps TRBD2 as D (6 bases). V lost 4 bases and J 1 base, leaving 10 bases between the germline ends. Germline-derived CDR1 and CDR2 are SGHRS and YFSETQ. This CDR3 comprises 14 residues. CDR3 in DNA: TGCGCCAGCAGCCACACGGGGGGCACAGATACGCAGTATTTT. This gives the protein CASSHTGGTDTQYF.